This passage covers 8 T cell receptor beta chains from one sample sequenced in a study of shared clonotypes between healthy human individuals. Naive CD8 cells lacked CD45RO, underwent positive selection for CCR7 and left out terminally differentiated effector memory CD45RA+ cells. The method was immunoSEQ multiplex PCR; TCRdb's version includes in-frame clones alone and lacks a portion of them. The table includes 550,000 to 750,000 clones, under 95% detected once. Input material: naive CD8+ T cells sorted from blood. All receptors come from a young man in good health.

The chain links TRBV25-1 to TRBJ2-7; no clear D. Germline CDR1 is MGHDK and CDR2 is SYGVNS. This CDR3 has 13 residues. V was clipped by 4 bases and J by 5 bases, with 12 bases between them. The CDR3 region is CASSVGLFNEQYF. The CDR3 DNA sequence: TGTGCCAGCAGTGTAGGCTTATTCAACGAGCAGTACTTC.

The chain uses TRBV28 and TRBJ1-2; possibly TRBD1 for D (6 bases). This CDR3 comprises 14 residues. The ends were cut back, 3 bases at V and 5 bases at J, with 13 bases in the middle. Germline values: CDR1 MDHEN, CDR2 SYDVKM. The CDR3 DNA reads as TGTGCCAGCAGTTTGGGCAGGGGTTATTATGGCTACACCTTC. Protein: CASSLGRGYYGYTF.

The rearrangement links TRBV20-1 to TRBJ2-1, with no clear D. V gave up 2 bases and J gave up 8 bases, with 7 bases separating them. The CDR3 is 11 residues long. Germline V gene sequence: CDR1 DFQATT, CDR2 SNEGSKA (reference sequence). CDR3 in amino acids: CSARQYYEQFF. The CDR3 DNA sequence: TGCAGTGCTAGACAATACTATGAGCAGTTCTTC.

The rearrangement links TRBV18 to TRBJ2-7, with a possible D match to TRBD2 (5 bases). The CDR3 loop spans 15 amino acids. Germline CDR1 and CDR2: KGHSH and LQKENI. V shed 0 bases and J shed 3 bases, with 12 bases lying between them. For the CDR3, the DNA is TGTGCCAGCTCACCACCCCCGGGGATCGACTACGAGCAGTACTTC. Translated: CASSPPPGIDYEQYF. Full variable domain (rest looked up from reference TRBV18 and TRBJ2-7): NAGVMQNPRHLVRRRGQEARLRCSPMKGHSHVYWYRQLPEEGLKFMVYLQKENIIDESGMPKERFSAEFPKEGPSILRIQQVVRGDSAAYFCASSPPPGIDYEQYFGPGTRLTVT.

The chain couples TRBV5-4 to TRBJ1-1; D not certain. Germline values: CDR1 SGHNT, CDR2 YYREEE (reference sequence). The CDR3 loop spans 13 amino acids. V lost 6 bases and J lost 3, with 12 bases in between. The DNA of the CDR3 is TGTGCCAGCACCTCATTTCAGGACACTGAAGCTTTCTTT. Translated: CASTSFQDTEAFF.

The rearrangement links TRBV7-9 to TRBJ2-6; D gene unclear. This CDR3 contains 16 residues. Germline V gene lookup returns CDR1 SEHNR and CDR2 FQNEAQ (reference sequence). V was shortened by 7 bases and J by 0 bases, with 13 bases between the two germline ends. The CDR3 loop is CASILGSASGANVLTF. The CDR3 bases are TGTGCCAGCATCCTGGGCTCGGCCTCTGGGGCCAACGTCCTGACTTTC.

The J gene is TRBJ2-1, the V gene TRBV4-3; TRBD2 aligns across 9 bases. There are 19 residues in the CDR3. J lost 4 bases, V lost 0 bases, and 13 bases had no gene match. Germline V gives CDR1 LGHNA, CDR2 YSLEER. The CDR3 reads CASSQDLRREGDLYNEQFF. CDR3 bases: TGCGCCAGCAGCCAAGATCTCAGGCGGGAGGGCGACTTATACAATGAGCAGTTCTTC.

The chain links TRBV27 to TRBJ2-3; 14 bases are shared with TRBD2. CDR1 and CDR2 from the germline V gene are MNHEY and SMNVEV (reference sequence). This CDR3 spans 16 amino acids. V was pared by 6 bases and J by 3 bases, with 5 bases of the junction left unmatched. The CDR3 DNA sequence: TGTGCCAGCAGCATCGGGACTAGCGGGAGTACAGATACGCAGTATTTT. It encodes CASSIGTSGSTDTQYF.